These 11 T cell receptor beta chains were sequenced from one sample in a study of cytomegalovirus exposure and HLA in healthy donors. Primers: 60 Vbeta forward and 13 Jbeta reverse. The repertoire was sequenced with immunoSEQ multiplex PCR; TCRdb's copy has only in-frame clones and lacks some. The sample comprises 110,000 to 150,000 clones, around two thirds of which are singletons, and about 2% rests with the top ten. Sequenced: PBMCs. These receptors were obtained from a woman aged 60-75 years in good health and CMV-seropositive.

This sequence joins TRBV5-8 and TRBJ2-3; 7 positions agree with TRBD2. The CDR3 contains 15 residues. The germline V gene has CDR1 SGHTS and CDR2 YDEGEE. V shed 4 bases and J 3 bases; nucleotides not matched to a gene: 8. CDR3 DNA sequence: TGTGCCAGCAGCCGGGGAGGGTTGTTAACAGATACGCAGTATTTT. Its protein is CASSRGGLLTDTQYF.

V usage is TRBV5-4 and J usage is TRBJ1-1, with 11 bases aligning to TRBD1. V gave up 0 bases and J gave up 5 bases; unmatched junction bases: 6. CDR3 size: 16 residues. Germline assignment: CDR1 SGHNT and CDR2 YYREEE (reference sequence). The CDR3 loop is CASSLGGGTGGTEAFF. CDR3 sequence (DNA): TGTGCCAGCAGCTTGGGGGGAGGGACAGGGGGTACTGAAGCTTTCTTT.

The chain uses TRBV5-8 and TRBJ1-5; D uncertain. CDR1 SGHTS and CDR2 YDEGEE come from the germline V gene. Trimming stripped 4 bases from V and 6 bases from J, with 2 bases between. CDR3 length equals 10 residues. CDR3 coding DNA: TGTGCCAGCAGCCGTCAGCCCCAGCATTTT. It translates to CASSRQPQHF.

The chain combines TRBV2 with TRBJ2-5; tentatively, D is TRBD2 (5 bases). V lost 2 bases, J lost 4 bases, and 11 bases lay in between. This CDR3 comprises 14 residues. Germline V gene sequence: CDR1 SNHLY, CDR2 FYNNEI. CDR3 amino acids: CASSERLGGETQYF. In nucleotides, the CDR3 is TGTGCCAGCAGTGAAAGGCTAGGAGGAGAGACCCAGTACTTC.

This clone was counted a few times. This chain connects TRBV5-1 to TRBJ2-2, with a tentative D call TRBD2 (5 bases). Trimming removed 6 bases from V and 1 base from J, with 7 bases in between. Germline loops: CDR1 SGHRS, CDR2 YFSETQ. CDR3 length: 13 amino acids. The CDR3 nucleotides read TGCGCCAGCACCCGGGGGAACACCGGGGAGCTGTTTTTT. Translating gives CASTRGNTGELFF. Looking up the rest from reference TRBV5-1 and TRBJ2-2 gives the full variable domain: KAGVTQTPRYLIKTRGQQVTLSCSPISGHRSVSWYQQTPGQGLQFLFEYFSETQRNKGNFPGRFSGRQFSNSRSEMNVSTLELGDSALYLCASTRGNTGELFFGEGSRLTVL.

J is TRBJ2-3 and V is TRBV4-2; 11 bases map to TRBD2. Germline V gene data show CDR1 as LGHNA and CDR2 as YNFKEQ. This CDR3 has 16 residues. The V gene end was trimmed by 3 bases and the J gene end by 5 bases; junction bases not matched to a gene: 7. The CDR3 DNA reads TGTGCCAGCAGCCAGGGAACTAGCGGGAGTATAGATACGCAGTATTTT. Residues: CASSQGTSGSIDTQYF.

The V gene is TRBV28, the J gene TRBJ1-1, with 7 bases matching TRBD1. Germline V gene data show CDR1 as MDHEN and CDR2 as SYDVKM. CDR3 length: 14 residues. The V and J ends lost 7 bases and 2 bases, in that order; junction bases with no gene match: 7. The CDR3 reads CASKPTGFNTEAFF. DNA of the CDR3: TGTGCCAGCAAACCGACAGGGTTTAACACTGAAGCTTTCTTT.

This clone was counted only a few times. This chain joins TRBV7-9 and TRBJ2-3; D gene ambiguous. The germline V gene encodes CDR1 SEHNR and CDR2 FQNEAQ (reference sequence). The V gene lost 5 bases and the J gene lost 2 bases, with 8 bases spanning the gap. The CDR3 length is 13 residues. The CDR3 region is CASSIGITDTQYF. As DNA, the CDR3 is TGTGCCAGCAGCATAGGTATCACAGATACGCAGTATTTT.

CDR3 DNA sequence: TGCAGCGCCGGGCAGGGGACAGGAGTCACCGGGGAGCTGTTTTTT. It codes for CSAGQGTGVTGELFF. This chain links TRBV29-1 with TRBJ2-2, with 8 positions matching TRBD1. Trimming cost V 7 bases and J 4 bases; bases outside gene matches: 11. Germline CDR1 SQVTM, CDR2 ANQGSEA. This CDR3 is built from 15 residues.

The rearrangement uses TRBV5-4 and TRBJ1-2; D is ambiguous. The V end lost 0 bases, the J end lost 2 bases, and 5 bases lay between the germline ends. This CDR3 comprises 13 residues. Germline CDR1 is SGHNT and CDR2 is YYREEE (reference sequence). For the CDR3, the DNA is TGTGCCAGCAGCTTGGTAGAGAACTATGGCTACACCTTC. This gives the protein CASSLVENYGYTF.

The V gene is TRBV10-3, the J gene TRBJ1-1; D gene ambiguous. Germline V gene lookup returns CDR1 ENHRY and CDR2 SYGVKD. This CDR3 spans 15 amino acids. V was clipped by 0 bases and J by 1 base, with 9 bases between them. The CDR3 reads CAISESGIQNTEAFF. Here the CDR3 DNA reads TGTGCCATCAGTGAGTCGGGCATCCAGAACACTGAAGCTTTCTTT.